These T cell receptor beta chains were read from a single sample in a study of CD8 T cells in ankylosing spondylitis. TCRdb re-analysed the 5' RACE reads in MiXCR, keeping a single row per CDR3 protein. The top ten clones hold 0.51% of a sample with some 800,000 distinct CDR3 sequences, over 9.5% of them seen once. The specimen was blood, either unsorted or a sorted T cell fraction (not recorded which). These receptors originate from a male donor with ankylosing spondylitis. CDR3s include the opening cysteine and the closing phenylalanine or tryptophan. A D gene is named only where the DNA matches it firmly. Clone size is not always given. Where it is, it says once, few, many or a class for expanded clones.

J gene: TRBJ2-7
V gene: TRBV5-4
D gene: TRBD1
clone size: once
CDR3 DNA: TGTGCCAGCAGCGTTCAGGGGGTGAACTCCTACGAGCAGTACTTC
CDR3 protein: CASSVQGVNSYEQYF

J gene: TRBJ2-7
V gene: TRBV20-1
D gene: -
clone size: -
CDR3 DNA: TGCAGTGCTAGATCCGGGATCCGCTACGAGCAGTACTTC
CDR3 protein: CSARSGIRYEQYF

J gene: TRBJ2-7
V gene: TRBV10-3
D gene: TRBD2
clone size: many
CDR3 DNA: TGTGCCATCAGTGGGAGCGGGGGTTACGAGCAGTACTTC
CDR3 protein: CAISGSGGYEQYF

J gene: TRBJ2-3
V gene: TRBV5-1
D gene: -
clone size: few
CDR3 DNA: TGCGCCAGCAGCTTGGCCCAGGCCGCCAGATGGGCAGATACGCAGTATTTT
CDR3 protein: CASSLAQAARWADTQYF

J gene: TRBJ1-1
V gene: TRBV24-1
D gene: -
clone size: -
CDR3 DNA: TGTGCCACCAGTGGGTCAGGATTGAACACTGAAGCTTTCTTT
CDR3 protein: CATSGSGLNTEAFF

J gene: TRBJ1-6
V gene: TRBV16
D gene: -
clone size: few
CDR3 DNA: TGTGCCAGCAGCCAATTAAGACCGAGTAATTCACCCCTCCACTTT
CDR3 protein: CASSQLRPSNSPLHF

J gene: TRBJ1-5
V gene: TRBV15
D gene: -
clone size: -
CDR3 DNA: TGTGCCACCAGCAGTCAGGGTCGGCACCAGCCCCAGCATTTT
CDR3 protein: CATSSQGRHQPQHF

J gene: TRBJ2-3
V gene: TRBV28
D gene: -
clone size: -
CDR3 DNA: TGTGCCAGCAGACCCATAGCCAAGTTAACAGATACGCAGTATTTT
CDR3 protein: CASRPIAKLTDTQYF

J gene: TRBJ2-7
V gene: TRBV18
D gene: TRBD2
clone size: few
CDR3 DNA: TGTGCCAGCTCACACTCACTAGCGGGACTATCTGGCGAGCAGTACTTC
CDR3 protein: CASSHSLAGLSGEQYF

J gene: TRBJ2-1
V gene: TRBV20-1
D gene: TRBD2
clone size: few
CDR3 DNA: TGCAGTGCCACCATGGGGGCTAGCGGGATCAATGAGCAGTTCTTC
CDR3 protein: CSATMGASGINEQFF

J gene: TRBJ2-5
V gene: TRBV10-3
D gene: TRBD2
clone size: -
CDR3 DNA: TGTGCCACCCAGTCCTTGACTAGCGGGGGTGAGACCCAGTACTTC
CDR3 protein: CATQSLTSGGETQYF

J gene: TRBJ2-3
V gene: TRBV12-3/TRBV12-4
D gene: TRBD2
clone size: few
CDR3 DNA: TGTGCCAGCAGTTTTGTGGGAGGGTACACAGATACGCAGTATTTT
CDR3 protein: CASSFVGGYTDTQYF

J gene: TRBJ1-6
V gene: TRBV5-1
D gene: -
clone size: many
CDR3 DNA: TGCGCCAGCAGCTTGGTGTGGGGACCCAATTCACCCCTCCACTTT
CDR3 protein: CASSLVWGPNSPLHF

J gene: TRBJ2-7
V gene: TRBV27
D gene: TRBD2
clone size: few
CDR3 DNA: TGTGCCAGCAGTTTCGGGAGCGGGAGAGGAACCTACGAGCAGTACTTC
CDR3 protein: CASSFGSGRGTYEQYF

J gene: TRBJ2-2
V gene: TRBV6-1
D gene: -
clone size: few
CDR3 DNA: TGTGCCAGCACCGACACGGATTCGGGGGCCAACACCGGGGAGCTGTTTTTT
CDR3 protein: CASTDTDSGANTGELFF

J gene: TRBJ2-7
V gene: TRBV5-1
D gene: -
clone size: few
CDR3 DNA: TGCGCCAGCAGCTCCGGGGCTCGTGAGGGCTACGAGCAGTACTTC
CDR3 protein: CASSSGAREGYEQYF

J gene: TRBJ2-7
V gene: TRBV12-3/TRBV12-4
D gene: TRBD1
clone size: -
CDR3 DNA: TGTGCCAGCAGTTTGTGGGGACAGGTATACTTC
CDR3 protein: CASSLWGQVYF

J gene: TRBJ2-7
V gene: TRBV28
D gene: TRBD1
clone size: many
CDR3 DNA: TGTGCCAGCACCTTGACGGGACAGGGGGCCACCGAGCAGTACTTC
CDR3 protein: CASTLTGQGATEQYF

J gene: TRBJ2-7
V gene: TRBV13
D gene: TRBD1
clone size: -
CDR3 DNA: TGTGCCAGCAGCCCCGGGACAGGGCTATACTCCTACGAGCAGTACTTC
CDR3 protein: CASSPGTGLYSYEQYF

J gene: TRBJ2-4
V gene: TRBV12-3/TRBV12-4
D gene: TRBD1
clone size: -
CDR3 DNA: TGTGCCAGCAGGGGGACAGGGGTGAACATTCAGTACTTC
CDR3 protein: CASRGTGVNIQYF

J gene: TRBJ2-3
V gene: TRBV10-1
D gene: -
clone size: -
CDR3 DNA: TGCGCCAGCAGTGCGGTGGGGTTTAGCACAGATACGCAGTATTTT
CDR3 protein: CASSAVGFSTDTQYF

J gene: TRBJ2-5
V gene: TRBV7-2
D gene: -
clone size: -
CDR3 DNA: TGTGCCAGCAGCCTCCCAGGGGGGGTCCAAGAGACCCAGTACTTC
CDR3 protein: CASSLPGGVQETQYF

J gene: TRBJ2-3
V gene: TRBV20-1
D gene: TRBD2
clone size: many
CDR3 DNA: TGCAGTGCCGATGAATTGACTAGCGTGGATACGCAGTATTTT
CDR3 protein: CSADELTSVDTQYF

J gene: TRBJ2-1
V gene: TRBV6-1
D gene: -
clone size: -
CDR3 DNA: TGTGCCAGCAGAGCAGGGCCGGACTCCTACAATGAGCAGTTCTTC
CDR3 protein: CASRAGPDSYNEQFF

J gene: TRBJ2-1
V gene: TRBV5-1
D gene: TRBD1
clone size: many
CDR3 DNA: TGCGCCAGCAGCTGGGACAGGGGCTATAATGAGCAGTTCTTC
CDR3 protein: CASSWDRGYNEQFF

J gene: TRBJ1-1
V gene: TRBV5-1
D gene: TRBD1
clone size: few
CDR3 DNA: TGCGCCAGCAGCTTGGTAGGGACAGGGGAAACTGAAGCTTTCTTT
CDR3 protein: CASSLVGTGETEAFF

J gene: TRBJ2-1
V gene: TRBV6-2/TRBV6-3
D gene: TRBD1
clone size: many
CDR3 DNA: TGTGCCAGCAGTTGGGACAGGGTTATGGCCAATGAGCAGTTCTTC
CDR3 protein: CASSWDRVMANEQFF

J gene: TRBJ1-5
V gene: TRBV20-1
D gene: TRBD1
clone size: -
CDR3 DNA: TGCAGTGCTAGTCAGGGGGCAAGCAGCAATCAGCCCCAGCATTTT
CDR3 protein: CSASQGASSNQPQHF

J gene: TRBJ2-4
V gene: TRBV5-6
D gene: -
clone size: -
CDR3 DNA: TGTGCCAGCAGCCTCGACACCCTGGGCATTCAGTACTTC
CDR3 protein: CASSLDTLGIQYF

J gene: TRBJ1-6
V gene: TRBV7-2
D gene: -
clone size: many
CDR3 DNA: TGTGCCAGCAGCTTCCAGGCCAATTCACCCCTCCACTTT
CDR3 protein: CASSFQANSPLHF

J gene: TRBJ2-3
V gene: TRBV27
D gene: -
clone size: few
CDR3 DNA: TGTGCCAGCAGTTTCTCCGGGTTCTTAGATACGCAGTATTTT
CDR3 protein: CASSFSGFLDTQYF

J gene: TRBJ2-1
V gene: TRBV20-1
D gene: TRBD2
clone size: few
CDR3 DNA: TGCAGTGCCCCTTTGGCGGGAGGTTTCCTATACAATGAGCAGTTCTTC
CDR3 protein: CSAPLAGGFLYNEQFF

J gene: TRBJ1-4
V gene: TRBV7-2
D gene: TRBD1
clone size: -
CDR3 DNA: TGTGCCAGCAGCCCACAGGGGATGGGTGAAAAACTGTTTTTT
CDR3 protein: CASSPQGMGEKLFF

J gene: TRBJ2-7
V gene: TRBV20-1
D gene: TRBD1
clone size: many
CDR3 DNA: TGCAGTGCTAGAGAGGGCAGAAGGGGGCTGTTGGCCTACGAGCAGTACTTC
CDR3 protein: CSAREGRRGLLAYEQYF

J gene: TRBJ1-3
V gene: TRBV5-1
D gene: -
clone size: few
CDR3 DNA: TGCGCCAGCAGCATAGGGCCGGACGGAAACACCATATATTTT
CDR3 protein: CASSIGPDGNTIYF

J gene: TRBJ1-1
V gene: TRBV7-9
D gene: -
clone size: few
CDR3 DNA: TGTGCCAGCAGCTTAACCGGGCCCCCCCAAGCTTTCTTT
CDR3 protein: CASSLTGPPQAFF

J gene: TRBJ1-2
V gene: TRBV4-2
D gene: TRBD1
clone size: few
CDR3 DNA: TGTGCCAGCAGCCAAGTACCGGGGACAGGGGGCTACACCTTC
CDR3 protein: CASSQVPGTGGYTF

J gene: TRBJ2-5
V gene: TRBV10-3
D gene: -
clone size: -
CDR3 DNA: TGTGCAACATCTGGGCAAGAGACCCAGTACTTC
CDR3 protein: CATSGQETQYF

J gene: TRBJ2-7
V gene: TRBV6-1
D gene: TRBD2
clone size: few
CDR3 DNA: TGTGCCAGCAATATGAGGTCTAGCGGGAGGAACAGCCACGAGCAGTACTTC
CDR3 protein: CASNMRSSGRNSHEQYF